These 27 T cell receptor beta chains were all obtained from the same sample, sequenced in a study of cytomegalovirus exposure and HLA in healthy donors. PCR used 60 Vbeta primers and 13 Jbeta primers. Libraries were prepared by immunoSEQ multiplex PCR; TCRdb keeps only in-frame clonotypes and omits some of them. The sample lists about 120,000 clones; roughly three quarters were seen once. Sequenced: PBMCs. All receptors come from a man younger than 40 in good health and CMV-seropositive.

The V gene is TRBV5-5, the J gene TRBJ1-1, with unresolved D. V was pared by 0 bases and J by 11 bases, with 8 bases between. Germline V gives CDR1 SGHKS, CDR2 YYEKEE (reference sequence). The CDR3 totals 11 residues. CDR3 nucleotide sequence: TGTGCCAGCAGCTTGGGGGCGCTGGCTTTCTTT. As protein: CASSLGALAFF. Drawing the rest from reference TRBV5-5 and TRBJ1-1, the complete variable domain is DAGVTQSPTHLIKTRGQQVTLRCSPISGHKSVSWYQQVLGQGPQFIFQYYEKEERGRGNFPDRFSARQFPNYSSELNVNALLLGDSALYLCASSLGALAFFGQGTRLTVV.

The chain links TRBV4-1 to TRBJ2-7; 7 positions match TRBD1. The CDR3 is 14 amino acids. CDR1 is MGHRA and CDR2 is YSYEKL in the germline V gene. Trimming at V came to 1 base and at J to 7 bases, leaving 7 bases not matched to a gene. DNA of the CDR3: TGCGCCAGCAGCCAAGGGGGGACAGTGCGGGAGCAGTACTTC. Translated, it gives CASSQGGTVREQYF.

The chain links TRBV28 to TRBJ2-1; D possibly corresponds to TRBD2 (6 bases). V lost 5 bases and J lost 10, with 15 bases in between. This CDR3 spans 13 amino acids. Germline V gene lookup returns CDR1 MDHEN and CDR2 SYDVKM. The chain's CDR3 is CASSLAPGGEQFF. The CDR3 region has the DNA TGTGCCAGCAGTCTAGCTCCTGGGGGGGAGCAGTTCTTC. Filled out from reference TRBV28 and TRBJ2-1, the complete variable domain reads DVKVTQSSRYLVKRTGEKVFLECVQDMDHENMFWYRQDPGLGLRLIYFSYDVKMKEKGDIPEGYSVSREKKERFSLILESASTNQTSMYLCASSLAPGGEQFFGPGTRLTVL.

This chain connects TRBV27 to TRBJ2-7; the D gene is possibly TRBD2 (5 bases). From germline, CDR1 is MNHEY and CDR2 SMNVEV (reference sequence). The V and J ends lost 5 bases and 2 bases respectively, with 13 bases between them. CDR3 length: 14 amino acids. This CDR3 is CASSPSRGPYEQYF. The DNA for the CDR3 is TGTGCCAGCAGTCCCTCTAGAGGGCCCTACGAGCAGTACTTC.

The rearrangement joins TRBV6-5 to TRBJ2-5; D may be TRBD2 (6 bases). The V and J ends lost 2 bases and 4 bases respectively, with 8 bases between them. Germline V gives CDR1 MNHEY, CDR2 SVGAGI. The CDR3 loop spans 13 amino acids. DNA of the CDR3: TGTGCCAGCAGTTACCGGGGGTCAGAGACCCAGTACTTC. Protein sequence: CASSYRGSETQYF.

Points on this clone: One end of the junction does not line up with germline, which may come from a read error. The DNA for the CDR3 is TGTGCTAGCAGCTTAGGGCGGGGGCCTAATGAAAAACTGTTTTTT. As protein: CASSLGRGPNEKLFF. V and J are TRBV7-7 and TRBJ1-4; maybe TRBD1 (6 bases). The CDR3 covers 15 residues. Germline V gene data show CDR1 as SSHAT and CDR2 as FNYEAQ (reference sequence). Complete variable domain (other parts from reference TRBV7-7 and TRBJ1-4): GAGVSQSPRYKVTKRGQDVTLRCDPISSHATLYWYQQALGQGPEFLTYFNYEAQPDKSGLPSDRFSAERPEGSISTLTIQRTEQRDSAMYRCASSLGRGPNEKLFFGSGTQLSVL.

This clone was seen a handful of times. The rearrangement joins TRBV9 to TRBJ1-1; D remains ambiguous. Germline V gene lookup returns CDR1 SGDLS and CDR2 YYNGEE. V was shortened by 0 bases and J by 0 bases, with 6 bases between the two germline ends. This CDR3 comprises 14 residues. For the CDR3, the DNA is TGTGCCAGCAGCGTAGGACATATGAACACTGAAGCTTTCTTT. It specifies CASSVGHMNTEAFF.

J is TRBJ2-3 and V is TRBV6-6; D remains unclear. V lost 2 bases, J lost 3 bases, and 9 bases lay in between. In germline, CDR1 is MNHNY, CDR2 SVGAGI (reference sequence). This CDR3 has 14 residues. CDR3 amino acids: CASSYLVRTDTQYF. The CDR3 region has the DNA TGTGCCAGCAGTTACCTGGTCAGGACAGATACGCAGTATTTT.

This chain joins TRBV7-2 and TRBJ2-1; D is uncertain. This CDR3 has 14 residues. Deletions cut 1 base from V and 10 bases from J, with 14 bases between. Germline V gene lookup returns CDR1 SGHTA and CDR2 FQGNSA. CDR3: CASSLGVAALEQFF. The CDR3 bases are TGTGCCAGCAGCTTAGGGGTTGCGGCTCTCGAGCAGTTCTTC.

The chain carries TRBV5-1 and TRBJ2-3; tentative D call: TRBD2 (5 bases). Germline V CDR1 and CDR2: SGHRS, YFSETQ. V was cut by 4 bases and J by 8 bases, with 11 bases left in between. The CDR3 covers 12 residues. The chain's CDR3 is CASSRSEGTQYF. The CDR3 DNA follows: TGCGCCAGCAGCCGATCCGAGGGTACGCAGTATTTT.

The J gene is TRBJ2-6, the V gene TRBV6-4; tentatively, D is TRBD2 (5 bases). The CDR3 is made up of 16 amino acids. Trimming took off 0 bases at V and 1 base at J, with 7 bases between the two ends. The germline CDR1 and CDR2 sequences are MRHNA and SNTAGT. The CDR3 here is CASSDSTGSGANVLTF. The CDR3 DNA reads TGTGCCAGCAGTGACTCGACGGGGTCTGGGGCCAACGTCCTGACTTTC.

The genes are TRBV2 and TRBJ1-2, with D possibly matching TRBD1 (5 bases). Germline V gene sequence: CDR1 SNHLY, CDR2 FYNNEI. This CDR3 region has 14 residues. Trimming took off 6 bases at V and 5 bases at J, with 16 bases between the two ends. The CDR3 region is CASRPSGRVYGYTF. In DNA, the CDR3 is TGTGCCAGCAGACCCTCAGGGCGCGTTTATGGCTACACCTTC.

The chain couples TRBV5-1 to TRBJ1-2, with a tentative D call TRBD1 (6 bases). Trimming took off 4 bases at V and 5 bases at J, with 15 bases between the two ends. The CDR3 totals 14 residues. Germline V lookup: CDR1 SGHRS, CDR2 YFSETQ. CDR3 loop: CASSLGQGPYGYTF. The CDR3 DNA sequence: TGCGCCAGCAGCCTAGGGCAGGGGCCTTATGGCTACACCTTC.

Worth noting for this clone: The sample carries other DNA sequences with the same CDR3. The chain recombines TRBV27 with TRBJ2-1; TRBD1 aligns across 8 bases. CDR1 is MNHEY and CDR2 is SMNVEV in the germline V gene (reference sequence). The CDR3 is 13 amino acids. V lost 9 bases, J lost 3 bases, and 4 bases stayed unmatched. The CDR3 loop is CASTDRVYNEQFF. The CDR3 bases are TGTGCCAGTACGGACAGGGTCTACAATGAGCAGTTCTTC.

This chain links TRBV7-9 with TRBJ2-2; TRBD2 matches 8 bases. Unmatched junction bases numbered 11, after V lost 11 bases and J lost 3 bases. This CDR3 has 15 amino acids. Germline lookup yields CDR1 SEHNR and CDR2 FQNEAQ (reference sequence). The CDR3 spells CAGRGSGRHTGELFF. DNA of the CDR3: TGTGCCGGTCGAGGGAGCGGGAGACACACCGGGGAGCTGTTTTTT.

The CDR3 nucleotides are TGCGCCAGCAGCCTTCGAGCGGGAGCGACAGATACGCAGTATTTT. This codes for CASSLRAGATDTQYF. This chain links TRBV4-3 with TRBJ2-3; 8 positions match TRBD2. Losses at the gene ends were 4 bases for V and 3 bases for J; bases not matched to a gene: 6. The germline V gene has CDR1 LGHNA and CDR2 YSLEER. The CDR3 runs 15 residues.

This clone was recorded a few times. The chain is built from TRBV7-2 and TRBJ2-2; 10 bases are shared with TRBD2. The CDR3 is made up of 15 amino acids. Germline loops: CDR1 SGHTA, CDR2 FQGNSA. The trim removed 6 bases at V and 6 bases at J, leaving 7 bases unmatched. This CDR3 reads CASSLSGRAAGELFF. The CDR3 nucleotides are TGTGCCAGCAGTCTCAGCGGGAGGGCCGCCGGGGAGCTGTTTTTT. The full variable domain, rest sourced from reference TRBV7-2 and TRBJ2-2, is GAGVSQSPSNKVTEKGKDVELRCDPISGHTALYWYRQSLGQGLEFLIYFQGNSAPDKSGLPSDRFSAERTGGSVSTLTIQRTQQEDSAVYLCASSLSGRAAGELFFGEGSRLTVL.

This clone was counted between two and nine times. The gene calls are TRBV27 and TRBJ2-7; weak D call: TRBD2 (5 bases). Looked up from germline, CDR1 is MNHEY and CDR2 is SMNVEV (reference sequence). V was trimmed by 5 bases and J by 2 bases, leaving 13 bases between them. The CDR3 extends over 14 amino acids. The CDR3 bases are TGTGCCAGCAGTCCGAAGCGGTCCCCCTACGAGCAGTACTTC. It specifies CASSPKRSPYEQYF.

The chain couples TRBV29-1 to TRBJ2-7; 11 bases fit TRBD2. Germline CDR1 reads SQVTM; CDR2 reads ANQGSEA. V trimming: 6 bases; J trimming: 2 bases; junction bases outside the gene matches: 3. This CDR3 comprises 13 residues. CDR3 in amino acids: CSVGTSGAYEQYF. In nucleotides, the CDR3 is TGCAGCGTCGGGACTAGCGGAGCCTACGAGCAGTACTTC.

The CDR3 protein is CASSYGGGRIAFF. CDR3 coding DNA: TGTGCCAGCAGTTATGGGGGAGGGCGGATCGCTTTCTTT. This sequence joins TRBV6-5 and TRBJ1-1, with D possibly TRBD1 on 5 matching bases. CDR1 and CDR2 from the germline V gene are MNHEY and SVGAGI. CDR3 length equals 13 residues. The V end lost 3 bases, the J end lost 11 bases, and 16 bases lay between the germline ends.

CDR3 DNA sequence: TGTGCCAGCAGTTTATACGGGACAGAAGGCCACACCTTC. Amino acid sequence: CASSLYGTEGHTF. The rearrangement uses TRBV27 and TRBJ1-2; 7 nucleotides agree with TRBD1. The CDR3 has 13 amino acids. V was pared by 1 base and J by 12 bases, with 8 bases of the junction left unmatched. In germline, CDR1 is MNHEY, CDR2 SMNVEV (reference sequence).

This clone was detected only once. V and J are TRBV9 and TRBJ1-5; a weak D match, TRBD1 (5 bases). CDR1 is SGDLS, CDR2 YYNGEE, per germline. V lost 4 bases, J lost 2 bases, and 13 bases lay in between. This CDR3 has 15 residues. This CDR3 reads CASSPGGGGNQPQHF. The DNA of the CDR3 is TGTGCCAGCAGCCCGGGGGGGGGAGGCAATCAGCCCCAGCATTTT.

V usage is TRBV2 and J usage is TRBJ2-5; the match to TRBD2 covers 10 bases. This CDR3 region has 16 residues. V lost 6 bases and J lost 5; bases outside the gene matches: 12. Germline CDR1 and CDR2: SNHLY and FYNNEI. The CDR3 region has the DNA TGTGCCAGCAGGGGAGCCTCTAGCGGGAGTTTTGAGACCCAGTACTTC. This translates into CASRGASSGSFETQYF.

The DNA for the CDR3 is TGTGCCAGCAGCTCCCCTGGGGGGACTAGCGGCCTCGAGCAGTACTTC. Its translation is CASSSPGGTSGLEQYF. The chain employs TRBV7-8 and TRBJ2-7; 11 positions agree with TRBD2. The V gene's germline CDR1 is SGHVS and CDR2 FQNEAQ. V lost 4 bases and J lost 6; bases outside the gene matches: 11. The CDR3 runs 16 residues.

The chain combines TRBV10-3 with TRBJ1-1; TRBD1 might be the D (5 bases). The V end lost 2 bases, the J end lost 5 bases, and 15 bases lay between the germline ends. CDR1 is ENHRY and CDR2 is SYGVKD in the germline V gene. There are 15 residues in the CDR3. CDR3 in DNA: TGTGCCATCAGTGAGGGGGTTGGGGGGGGGACTGAAGCTTTCTTT. Protein: CAISEGVGGGTEAFF.

V usage is TRBV10-3 and J usage is TRBJ2-5; maybe TRBD2 (6 bases). The V gene's germline CDR1 is ENHRY and CDR2 SYGVKD. The V and J ends lost 0 bases and 7 bases respectively, with 6 bases between them. This CDR3 has 12 amino acids. CDR3 bases: TGTGCCATCAGTGAGTCCGGGGGGACCCAGTACTTC. Residues: CAISESGGTQYF.

The rearrangement joins TRBV13 to TRBJ2-7, with 7 bases fitting TRBD1. The V segment lost 4 bases and the J segment 2 bases; nucleotides outside the gene matches: 8. The CDR3 has 15 residues. Germline V CDR1 and CDR2: PRHDT, FYEKMQ (reference sequence). The DNA for the CDR3 is TGTGCCAGCAGCTACCGGACAGGTAGCACCTACGAGCAGTACTTC. Translating it yields CASSYRTGSTYEQYF.